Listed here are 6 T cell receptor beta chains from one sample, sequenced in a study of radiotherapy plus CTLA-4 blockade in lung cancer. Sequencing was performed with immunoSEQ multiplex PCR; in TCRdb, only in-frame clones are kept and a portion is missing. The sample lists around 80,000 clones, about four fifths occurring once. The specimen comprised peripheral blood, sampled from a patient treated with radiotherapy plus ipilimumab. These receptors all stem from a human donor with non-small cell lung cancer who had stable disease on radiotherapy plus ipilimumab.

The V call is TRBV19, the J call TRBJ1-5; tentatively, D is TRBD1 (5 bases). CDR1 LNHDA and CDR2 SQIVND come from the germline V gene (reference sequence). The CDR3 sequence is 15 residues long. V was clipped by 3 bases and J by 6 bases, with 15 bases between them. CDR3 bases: TGTGCCAGTAGTATTGGGTTTGGGGGAGGTCAGCCCCAGCATTTT. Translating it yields CASSIGFGGGQPQHF.

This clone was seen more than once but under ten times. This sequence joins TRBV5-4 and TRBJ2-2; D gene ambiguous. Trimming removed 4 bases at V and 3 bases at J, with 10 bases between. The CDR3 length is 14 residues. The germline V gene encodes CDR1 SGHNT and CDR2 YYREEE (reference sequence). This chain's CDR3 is CASSPPLDTGELFF. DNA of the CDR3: TGTGCCAGCAGCCCGCCCCTAGACACCGGGGAGCTGTTTTTT.

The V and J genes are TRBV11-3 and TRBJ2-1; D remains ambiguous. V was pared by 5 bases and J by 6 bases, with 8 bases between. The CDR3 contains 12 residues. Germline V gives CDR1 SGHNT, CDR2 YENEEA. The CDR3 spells CASSLDFNEQFF. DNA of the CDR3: TGTGCCAGCAGCCTTGACTTCAATGAGCAGTTCTTC. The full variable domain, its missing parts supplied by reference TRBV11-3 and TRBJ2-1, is EAGVVQSPRYKIIEKKQPVAFWCNPISGHNTLYWYLQNLGQGPELLIRYENEEAVDDSQLPKDRFSAERLKGVDSTLKIQPAELGDSAVYLCASSLDFNEQFFGPGTRLTVL.

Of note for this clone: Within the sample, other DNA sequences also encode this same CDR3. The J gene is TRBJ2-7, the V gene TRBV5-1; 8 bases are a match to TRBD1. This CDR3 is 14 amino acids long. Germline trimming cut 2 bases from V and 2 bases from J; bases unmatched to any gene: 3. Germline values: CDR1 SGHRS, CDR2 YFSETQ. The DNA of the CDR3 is TGCGCCAGCAGCTTCAGGGACAGGACCTACGAGCAGTACTTC. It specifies CASSFRDRTYEQYF.

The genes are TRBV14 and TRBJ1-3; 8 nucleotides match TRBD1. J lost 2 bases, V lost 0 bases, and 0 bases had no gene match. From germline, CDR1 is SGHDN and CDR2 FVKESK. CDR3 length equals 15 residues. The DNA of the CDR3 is TGTGCCAGCAGCCAAGACAGGGGGCCTGGAAACACCATATATTTT. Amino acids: CASSQDRGPGNTIYF.

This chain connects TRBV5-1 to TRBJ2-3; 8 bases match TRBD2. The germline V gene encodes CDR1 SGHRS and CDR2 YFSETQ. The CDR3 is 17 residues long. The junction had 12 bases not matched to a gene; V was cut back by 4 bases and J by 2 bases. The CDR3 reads CASSHRQLAAVTDTQYF. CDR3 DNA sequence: TGCGCCAGCAGCCATAGACAACTAGCGGCGGTCACAGATACGCAGTATTTT.